Below are 6 T cell receptor beta chains sequenced from a single sample in a study of blood T cells in healthy people across ages. Next came a second PCR, run for about 7 to 11 cycles, which used a sample-barcoded 5' primer along with a J-beta primer mix. TCRdb recomputed calls from the 5' RACE reads with MiXCR, one row per CDR3 protein. Altogether 1.5 million to 2 million distinct CDR3 sequences are present, 28% being singletons, with the ten largest covering roughly 8%. The sample was blood. The receptor source for this set is a woman aged 30 to 39 in good health.

This clonotype has a handful of counts. The CDR3: CASSSSSTGSTTQYF. The CDR3 DNA follows: TGTGCCAGCAGCTCCAGCTCCACAGGGAGTACGACCCAGTACTTC. The rearrangement uses TRBV7-2 and TRBJ2-5; a weak D match, TRBD1 (6 bases). The CDR3 runs 15 residues. Germline V gene sequence: CDR1 SGHTA, CDR2 FQGNSA. V was pared by 4 bases and J by 7 bases, with 19 bases between.

In its sample, this clonotype was seen a few times. The chain uses TRBV7-2 and TRBJ1-4; D may be TRBD1 (5 bases). V lost 3 bases, J lost 7 bases, and 15 bases lay in between. Germline V lookup: CDR1 SGHTA, CDR2 FQGNSA. This CDR3 has 15 residues. The CDR3 DNA reads TGTGCCAGCAGCTTCGGGACCCTCGCGGGTGAAAAACTGTTTTTT. Its translation: CASSFGTLAGEKLFF.

The chain joins TRBV12-5 to TRBJ2-5; D not certain. Per germline, CDR1 LGHNT and CDR2 FRNRAP. This CDR3 is 13 amino acids long. The V end lost 1 base, the J end lost 11 bases, and 14 bases lay between the germline ends. The CDR3 DNA sequence: TGTGCTAGTGGTTTGGCACTTGGAAGAGAGCAGTACTTC. Translated, it gives CASGLALGREQYF.

The rearrangement uses TRBV7-9 and TRBJ2-7; D tentatively fits TRBD1 or TRBD2 (7 bases each). Germline loops: CDR1 SEHNR, CDR2 FQNEAQ (reference sequence). This CDR3 is built from 15 residues. Trimming pared 3 bases from V and 2 bases from J, leaving 14 bases between. As DNA, the CDR3 is TGTGCCAGCAGCTTCCAGCGGGACAGCACCTACGAGCAGTACTTC. This sequence encodes CASSFQRDSTYEQYF. The whole variable domain, remainder taken from reference TRBV7-9 and TRBJ2-7, is DTGVSQNPRHKITKRGQNVTFRCDPISEHNRLYWYRQTLGQGPEFLTYFQNEAQLEKSRLLSDRFSAERPKGSFSTLEIQRTEQGDSAMYLCASSFQRDSTYEQYFGPGTRLTVT.

At least ten counts were recorded for this clonotype. The chain has TRBV29-1 and TRBJ1-5; a weak D match, TRBD1 (6 bases). The CDR3 spans 17 residues. The V and J ends lost 7 bases and 0 bases respectively, with 22 bases between them. CDR1 SQVTM and CDR2 ANQGSEA come from the germline V gene. Here the CDR3 DNA reads TGCAGCGGACGAGGAGATTCACAGGGTGATAGCAATCAGCCCCAGCATTTT. This codes for CSGRGDSQGDSNQPQHF.

The chain combines TRBV5-1 with TRBJ1-1; the D gene is possibly TRBD1 (6 bases). This CDR3 has 13 residues. V lost 5 bases to trimming and J lost 4 bases, with 12 bases between them. Germline V gene data show CDR1 as SGHRS and CDR2 as YFSETQ. The CDR3: CASRQGFATEAFF. DNA of the CDR3: TGCGCCAGCAGACAGGGATTCGCCACTGAAGCTTTCTTT.